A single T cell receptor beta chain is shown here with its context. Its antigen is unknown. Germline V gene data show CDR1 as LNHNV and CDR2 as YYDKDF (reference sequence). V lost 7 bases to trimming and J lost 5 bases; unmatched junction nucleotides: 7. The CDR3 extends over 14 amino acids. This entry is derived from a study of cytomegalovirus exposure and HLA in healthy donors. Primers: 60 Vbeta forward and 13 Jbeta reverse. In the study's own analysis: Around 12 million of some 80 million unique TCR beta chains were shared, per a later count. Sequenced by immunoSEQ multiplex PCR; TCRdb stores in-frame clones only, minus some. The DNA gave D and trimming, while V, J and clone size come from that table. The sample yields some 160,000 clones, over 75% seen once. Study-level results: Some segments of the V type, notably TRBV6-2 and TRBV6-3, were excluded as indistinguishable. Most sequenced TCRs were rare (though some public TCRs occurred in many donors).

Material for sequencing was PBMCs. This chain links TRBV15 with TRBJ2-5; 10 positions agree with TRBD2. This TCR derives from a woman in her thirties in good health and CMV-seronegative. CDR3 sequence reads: CATNPGLAVETQYF. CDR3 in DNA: TGTGCCACCAATCCCGGACTAGCGGTGGAGACCCAGTACTTC.